The rows below give T cell receptor beta chains drawn from one sample of a study of identical twins. TCRdb independently ran MiXCR on the 5' RACE reads; one entry per CDR3 protein. The sample holds some 1,600,000 distinct CDR3 sequences, around a third seen once. Sample: cord blood. These receptors all stem from a newborn girl in good health. Each CDR3 is given with its conserved first and last residue. The D gene is left open where the match is weak. The size entry is marked missing in some rows and otherwise reads once, few, many or a size class.

j_call v_call clone_size d_call cdr3_nt cdr3_aa
TRBJ2-7 TRBV5-1 few TRBD1 TGCGCCAGCAGCTCAAGTCGACAGGGGGCCGAGCAGTACTTC CASSSSRQGAEQYF
TRBJ2-7 TRBV2 few - TGTGCCAGCAGTGAACGGGGTTGGGGGTCCGTAACCTACGAGCAGTACTTC CASSERGWGSVTYEQYF
TRBJ2-1 TRBV29-1 - - TGCAGCGTCCTCGACGGCTCCTACAATGAGCAGTTCTTC CSVLDGSYNEQFF
TRBJ2-4 TRBV10-3 - - TGTACCATCAGTGCTGGGGCGGAAGCCAAAAACATTCAGTACTTC CTISAGAEAKNIQYF
TRBJ1-4 TRBV5-6 - - TGCGCCAGCAGGTCCACCGGGACACGAGGAGAAAAACTGTTTTTT CASRSTGTRGEKLFF
TRBJ2-5 TRBV24-1 - TRBD2 TGTGCCACCAGTGATTTCGGACTAGCGGGAGGAGTCACAGAGGCCCAGTACTTC CATSDFGLAGGVTEAQYF
TRBJ1-1 TRBV14 few TRBD1 TGTGCCAGCAGCGGACAGGGGAGCACTGAAGCTTTCTTT CASSGQGSTEAFF
TRBJ1-1 TRBV7-2 - - TGTGCCAGCAGCTTAGAGGCCAGCACTGAAGCTTTCTTT CASSLEASTEAFF
TRBJ1-6 TRBV2 - - TGTGCCAGCAGACTTCTCCCGGATGATTCACCCCTCCACTTT CASRLLPDDSPLHF
TRBJ2-5 TRBV18 few TRBD2 TGTGCCAGCTCACCACTACTCCGACTAGCGGGGGAAGAGACCCAGTACTTC CASSPLLRLAGEETQYF
TRBJ2-3 TRBV12-5 - TRBD2 TGTGCTAGTGGTCGGGGTAGCGGGACCACAGATACGCAGTATTTT CASGRGSGTTDTQYF
TRBJ2-7 TRBV12-3/TRBV12-4 many TRBD1 TGTGCCAGCACCGGGACAGGACAGCTCTACGAGCAGTACTTC CASTGTGQLYEQYF
TRBJ2-7 TRBV24-1 - - TGTGCCACCAGTGATGGCCGGGGCTACGAGCAGAACTTC CATSDGRGYEQNF
TRBJ2-1 TRBV5-4 few TRBD1 TGTGCCAGCACCCTCATAGGCGGGACAGGCAATGAGCAGTTCTTC CASTLIGGTGNEQFF
TRBJ1-1 TRBV19 - - TGTGCCAGTAGTATAAGTCGACGGTTGAACACTGAAGCTTTCTTT CASSISRRLNTEAFF
TRBJ1-2 TRBV20-1 few - TGCAGTGCGGAGCAGACAGGAAGGGGCTATGGCTACACCTTC CSAEQTGRGYGYTF
TRBJ2-5 TRBV28 - TRBD2 TGTGCCAGCAGTTTATCCGCGGGAGGGCCAAACAATGAGCAGTACTTC CASSLSAGGPNNEQYF
TRBJ2-5 TRBV5-1 - - TGCGCCAGCAGCTTGGAGGGACAGACCCAGTACTTC CASSLEGQTQYF
TRBJ1-2 TRBV3-1 few TRBD1 TGTGCCAGCAGCCAAGATGGACAGGGGCCGTACAGGACTTATGGCTACACCTTC CASSQDGQGPYRTYGYTF
TRBJ2-7 TRBV10-3 few - TGTGCCATCAGTGAGTCGTGGTCCCACGAGCAGTACTTC CAISESWSHEQYF
TRBJ1-4 TRBV29-1 few - TGCAGCGTTGACACGGGGATGCGTGAAAAACTGTTTTTT CSVDTGMREKLFF
TRBJ1-4 TRBV4-1 few - TGCGCCAGCAGCCACCCTTACAGGGAGGAGGGTGAAAAACTGTTTTTT CASSHPYREEGEKLFF
TRBJ2-5 TRBV27 many TRBD2 TGTGCCAGCAGTTTCTTAGCGGGGCCCCAAGAGACCCAGTACTTC CASSFLAGPQETQYF
TRBJ1-6 TRBV6-6 - TRBD1 TGTGCCAGCAGTCCCGGGACAGGGCACCGGGAGGAAACCCTCCACTTT CASSPGTGHREETLHF
TRBJ1-5 TRBV27 few - TGTGCCAGCACCAGTTTGGGGGACACCCTCAATCAGCCCCAGCATTTT CASTSLGDTLNQPQHF
TRBJ2-4 TRBV20-1 - - TGCAGTGCTACAGTGGGCTTAGCCAAAAACATTCAGTACTTC CSATVGLAKNIQYF
TRBJ1-5 TRBV12-3/TRBV12-4 - - TGTGCCAGCAGCCTAGACAGCAAGAATCAGCCCCAGCATTTT CASSLDSKNQPQHF
TRBJ2-2 TRBV10-3 - TRBD2 TGTGCCATCAGTGGAACTACTAGCGGGAGAGTCCACACCGGGGAGCTGTTTTTT CAISGTTSGRVHTGELFF
TRBJ2-5 TRBV6-6 - - TGTGCCAGCCTCCCACATAGTCAAGAGACCCAGTACTTC CASLPHSQETQYF
TRBJ2-3 TRBV10-3 many - TGTGCCATCAGTGAGTCGCCAGAGACAGATACGCAGTATTTT CAISESPETDTQYF
TRBJ2-3 TRBV6-5 few TRBD2 TGTGCCAGCAGTTACTCGACGGCTCGGGGGACTAGCGGGATGGGAAGCACAGATACGCAGTATTTT CASSYSTARGTSGMGSTDTQYF
TRBJ2-1 TRBV6-1 - - TGTGCCAGCAGTGACCGCGGGAACCCCTCCTACAATGAGCAGTTCTTC CASSDRGNPSYNEQFF
TRBJ1-2 TRBV28 few - TGTGCCATCCGGGTCGTGGGTCGAGGCTACACCTTC CAIRVVGRGYTF
TRBJ1-2 TRBV2 - TRBD1 TGTGCCAGCAGTATTGGGACAGGGACTTATGGCTACACCTTC CASSIGTGTYGYTF
TRBJ2-3 TRBV20-1 - TRBD2 TGCAGTGCTAGGCGGGCTAGCGGGGTTGCAAGCACAGATACGCAGTATTTT CSARRASGVASTDTQYF
TRBJ2-7 TRBV20-1 few TRBD2 TGCAGTGCTAGAGAAGGGGCTAGCGGGAACCACGAGCAGTACTTC CSAREGASGNHEQYF
TRBJ1-2 TRBV7-9 - TRBD1 TGTGCCAGCAGCTTAGTGGACAGGGGGCCGAATGGCTACACCTTC CASSLVDRGPNGYTF
TRBJ1-1 TRBV2 - TRBD1 TGTGCCAGCACAGGGGGCGCGAGCACTGAAGCTTTCTTT CASTGGASTEAFF
TRBJ2-5 TRBV7-9 few - TGTGCCAGCAGCTTTCTTCCCGGAGGTCGAGAGACCCAGTACTTC CASSFLPGGRETQYF
TRBJ1-1 TRBV10-3 - TRBD1 TGTGCCATCAAGGACAGGGTGAGCACTGAAGCTTTCTTT CAIKDRVSTEAFF
TRBJ1-2 TRBV30 - TRBD1 TGTGCCTGGAGGGGACAGGGGGCTGGCTACACCTTC CAWRGQGAGYTF
TRBJ1-2 TRBV20-1 few - TGCAGTGCTAGTGGGGGGACGGGGTATGGCTACACCTTC CSASGGTGYGYTF
TRBJ1-6 TRBV5-1 - - TGCGCCAGCAGCCCTGCCCCCACAGGGACAAACAAAAATTCACCCCTCCACTTT CASSPAPTGTNKNSPLHF
TRBJ1-6 TRBV18 few - TGTGCCAGCTCACCTCAGGGGTATTCACCCCTCCACTTT CASSPQGYSPLHF
TRBJ1-2 TRBV28 - - TGTGCCAGCAGTCACGGGCGCGCTAACTATGGCTACACCTTC CASSHGRANYGYTF
TRBJ2-5 TRBV29-1 many - TGCAGCGTTGCACTCAGCGGGCAAGAGACCCAGTACTTC CSVALSGQETQYF
TRBJ1-3 TRBV18 once TRBD1 TGTGCCAGCTCACCGGGACAGGGAAGCTCTGGAAACACCATATATTTT CASSPGQGSSGNTIYF
TRBJ2-7 TRBV20-1 few - TGCAGTGCTTCGCAGGGGCCCTCCTACGAGCAGTACTTC CSASQGPSYEQYF
TRBJ2-7 TRBV6-6 - - TGTGCCAGCACCAATGGGGGGGCTAGCGAGCAGTACTTC CASTNGGASEQYF
TRBJ2-7 TRBV20-1 few TRBD2 TGCAGTGCTAAGGGACTAGCGTTCTACGAGCAGTACTTC CSAKGLAFYEQYF
TRBJ2-1 TRBV20-1 - TRBD2 TGCAGTGCTAGTGGGGGGCTAGCGGGAGGCGGTGAGCAGTTCTTC CSASGGLAGGGEQFF
TRBJ2-2 TRBV24-1 once - TGTGCCACCAGTGATTTTCTGAGCACCGGGGAGCTGTTTTTT CATSDFLSTGELFF
TRBJ1-2 TRBV6-6 many TRBD1 TGTGCCAGCAGTTATAGGACAGGGGGTGACTATGGCTACACCTTC CASSYRTGGDYGYTF
TRBJ1-1 TRBV6-6 - - TGTGCCAGCAGCCCCCCCGAAGCTAGGGGGACTGAAGCTTTCTTT CASSPPEARGTEAFF
TRBJ2-1 TRBV20-1 - - TGCAGTGCTAGTTCGCTTTCGACCAATGAGCAGTTCTTC CSASSLSTNEQFF
TRBJ2-5 TRBV20-1 many - TGCAGTGCTACTCAAGGGATGGAGACCCAGTACTTC CSATQGMETQYF
TRBJ2-7 TRBV12-3/TRBV12-4 - - TGTGCCAGCAGTCCATACACCCCCTTCTACAATGAGCAGTACTTC CASSPYTPFYNEQYF